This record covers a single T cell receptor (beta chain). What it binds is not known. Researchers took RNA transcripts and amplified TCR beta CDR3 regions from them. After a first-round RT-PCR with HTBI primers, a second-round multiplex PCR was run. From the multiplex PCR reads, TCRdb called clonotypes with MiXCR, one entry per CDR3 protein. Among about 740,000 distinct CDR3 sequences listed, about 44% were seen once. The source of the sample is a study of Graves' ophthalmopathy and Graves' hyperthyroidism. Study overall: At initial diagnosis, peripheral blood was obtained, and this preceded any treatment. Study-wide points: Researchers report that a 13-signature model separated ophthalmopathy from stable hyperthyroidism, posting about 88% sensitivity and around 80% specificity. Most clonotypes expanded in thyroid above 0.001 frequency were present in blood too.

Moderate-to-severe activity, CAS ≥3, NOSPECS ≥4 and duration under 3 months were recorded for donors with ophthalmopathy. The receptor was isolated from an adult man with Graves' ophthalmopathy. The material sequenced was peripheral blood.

CDR3 region: CASLRTGVQETQYF. The CDR3 region has the DNA TGTGCCAGTTTGCGGACAGGGGTGCAAGAGACCCAGTACTTC. The chain uses TRBV19 and TRBJ2-5; 9 nucleotides line up with TRBD1. This CDR3 comprises 14 residues. J lost 2 bases, V lost 8 bases, and 6 bases had no gene match. Germline assignment: CDR1 LNHDA and CDR2 SQIVND (reference sequence).